These 3 T cell receptor beta chains share one sample of origin, sequenced in a study of CD8 T cells in Susac syndrome. Random hexamers primed reverse transcription of about 0.45 to 1 ug RNA. TCRdb ran MiXCR on the immunoSEQ multiplex PCR reads and lists one entry per CDR3 protein. The sample comprises just under 150,000 distinct CDR3 sequences, roughly 95% of which are singletons, and around 0.08% rests with the top ten. The specimen was CD4+ T cells from PBMCs. These TCRs come from a human donor in good health.

V and J are TRBV5-4 and TRBJ2-5, with D maybe TRBD2 (5 bases). The germline CDR1 and CDR2 sequences are SGHNT and YYREEE (reference sequence). The CDR3 contains 14 residues. V lost 1 base and J 1 base, leaving 8 bases between the germline ends. The CDR3 sequence: CASSLTGVQETQYF. CDR3 nucleotides: TGTGCCAGCAGCTTGACCGGGGTCCAAGAGACCCAGTACTTC.

V usage is TRBV20-1 and J usage is TRBJ2-7; 7 bases map to TRBD2. V lost 1 base to trimming and J lost 3 bases; unmatched junction nucleotides: 6. Per germline, CDR1 DFQATT and CDR2 SNEGSKA (reference sequence). The CDR3 contains 14 residues. CDR3 nucleotide sequence: TGCAGTGCTAGAGGGGGAGGGTTTAACTACGAGCAGTACTTC. It yields the protein CSARGGGFNYEQYF.

The chain uses TRBV3-1 and TRBJ2-2; D is possibly TRBD2 (5 bases). CDR3 length: 16 residues. Germline V lookup: CDR1 LGHDT, CDR2 YNNKEL (reference sequence). The germline V and J ends were trimmed by 2 bases and 2 bases, with 12 bases remaining between them. The CDR3 loop is CASSQRGLANTGELFF. CDR3 sequence (DNA): TGTGCCAGCAGCCAACGAGGGCTAGCCAACACCGGGGAGCTGTTTTTT.